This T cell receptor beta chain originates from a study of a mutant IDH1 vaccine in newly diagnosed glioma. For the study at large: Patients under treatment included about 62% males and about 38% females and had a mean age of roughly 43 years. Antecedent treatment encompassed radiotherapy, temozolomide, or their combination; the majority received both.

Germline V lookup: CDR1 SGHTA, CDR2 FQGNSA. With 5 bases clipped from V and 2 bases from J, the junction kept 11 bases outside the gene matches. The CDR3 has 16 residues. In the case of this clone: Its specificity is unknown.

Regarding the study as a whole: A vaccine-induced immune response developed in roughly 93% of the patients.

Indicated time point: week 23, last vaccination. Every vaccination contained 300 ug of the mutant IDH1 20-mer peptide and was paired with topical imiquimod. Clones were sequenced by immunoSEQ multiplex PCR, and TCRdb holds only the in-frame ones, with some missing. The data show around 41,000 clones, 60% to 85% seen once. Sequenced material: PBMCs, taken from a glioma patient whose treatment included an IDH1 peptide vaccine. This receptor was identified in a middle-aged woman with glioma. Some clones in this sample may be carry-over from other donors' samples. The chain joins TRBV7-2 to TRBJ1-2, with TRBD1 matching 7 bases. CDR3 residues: CASSPQPGTANYGYTF. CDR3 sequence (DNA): TGTGCCAGCAGCCCGCAGCCCGGGACAGCAAACTATGGCTACACCTTC.